Detailed here is one TCR beta chain. Antigen specificity is unknown. The data were obtained in a study of cytomegalovirus exposure and HLA in healthy donors. Germline V CDR1 and CDR2: SGHRS, YFSETQ. This CDR3 contains 15 residues. V lost 6 bases to trimming and J lost 4 bases; unmatched junction nucleotides: 6. Use of 60 Vbeta and 13 Jbeta primers characterized the PCR. The repertoire was sequenced with immunoSEQ multiplex PCR; TCRdb's copy has only in-frame clones and lacks some. The sample includes fewer than 200,000 clones, 80% of them seen just once. Healthy bone marrow donors made up the donor group. Study-wide findings and caveats: Later findings reportedly placed an Asian-associated ancestry cluster below the roughly 660-donor mean for N-insertions.

This clonotype originated in a boy between 5 and 17 years old in good health and CMV-seronegative. Sequencing was done on a sample of PBMCs. The chain employs TRBV5-1 and TRBJ1-3; 11 positions agree with TRBD1. Here the CDR3 reads CASTPGTGGGNTIYF. DNA for the CDR3: TGCGCCAGCACCCCCGGGACAGGGGGAGGAAACACCATATATTTT.